Each of the 13 T cell receptor beta chains below was sequenced from the same sample in a study of control samples from healthy donors and cancer patients. Libraries were prepared by immunoSEQ multiplex PCR; TCRdb keeps only in-frame clonotypes and omits some of them. Among about 180,000 clones listed, roughly 89% were seen once. What was sequenced was blood. These receptors all come from a woman aged 50 to 60 in good health.

This chain connects TRBV21-1 to TRBJ1-4. TRBV21-1 is reported as a pseudogene. The CDR3 sequence is 10 residues long. The CDR3 sequence: CASQEVELFF. The DNA for the CDR3 is TGTGCCAGCCAGGAGGTGGAACTGTTTTTT.

The chain has TRBV9 and TRBJ2-7; TRBD2 matches at 15 bases. The germline V gene has CDR1 SGDLS and CDR2 YYNGEE. This CDR3 is 17 amino acids long. With 4 bases clipped from V and 7 bases from J, the junction kept 12 bases outside the gene matches. In DNA form, the CDR3 reads TGTGCCAGCAGCACAAGGGGACTAGCGGGAGGCTTGGGGGAGCAGTACTTC. Its protein product is CASSTRGLAGGLGEQYF.

The chain is built from TRBV27 and TRBJ1-2; no clear D. Germline V lookup: CDR1 MNHEY, CDR2 SMNVEV (reference sequence). The CDR3 totals 13 residues. V shed 2 bases and J shed 3 bases, with 7 bases lying between them. CDR3 sequence: CASSLQPYYGYTF. CDR3 nucleotide sequence: TGTGCCAGCAGTTTACAGCCTTACTATGGCTACACCTTC.

The chain couples TRBV7-8 to TRBJ2-2; D may be TRBD1 (6 bases). CDR3 size: 18 residues. Trimming removed 4 bases at V and 2 bases at J, with 20 bases between. Per germline, CDR1 SGHVS and CDR2 FQNEAQ. Here the CDR3 DNA reads TGTGCCAGCAGCTCTCCTCGCCCGGGACACCACAACACCGGGGAGCTGTTTTTT. It encodes CASSSPRPGHHNTGELFF.

The chain carries TRBV7-3 and TRBJ2-2, with a weak D call TRBD2 (5 bases). The CDR3 is made up of 15 amino acids. V was clipped by 2 bases and J by 4 bases, with 11 bases between them. Germline CDR1 SGHTA, CDR2 FQGTGA. The CDR3 spells CASSLESGVTGELFF. CDR3 bases: TGTGCCAGCAGCTTAGAGTCCGGGGTCACCGGGGAGCTGTTTTTT.

The chain carries TRBV5-1 and TRBJ2-1; 10 bases line up with TRBD2. The CDR3 covers 15 residues. Germline CDR1 reads SGHRS; CDR2 reads YFSETQ. After removal of 4 bases from V and 5 bases from J, the junction contained 6 bases not matched to a gene. The CDR3 is CASSGLAAPHNEQFF. CDR3 sequence (DNA): TGCGCCAGCAGCGGACTAGCGGCCCCCCACAATGAGCAGTTCTTC.

The gene calls are TRBV5-6 and TRBJ1-6; no clear D. The CDR3 sequence is 16 residues long. The V gene lost 4 bases and the J gene lost 0 bases, with 11 bases spanning the gap. Germline CDR1 SGHDT, CDR2 YYEEEE. The CDR3 reads CASSQIRASYNSPLHF. For the CDR3, the DNA is TGTGCCAGCAGCCAAATCCGGGCCTCCTATAATTCACCCCTCCACTTT.

This clone has just a few counts. J is TRBJ1-5 and V is TRBV19; 7 bases map to TRBD1. CDR1 and CDR2 (germline): LNHDA, SQIVND (reference sequence). This CDR3 has 14 amino acids. V lost 6 bases, J lost 3 bases, and 5 bases stayed unmatched. The CDR3 protein is CASSPQGINQPQHF. In DNA, the CDR3 is TGTGCCAGTAGCCCACAGGGGATCAATCAGCCCCAGCATTTT.

The gene calls are TRBV19 and TRBJ2-7; 10 bases map to TRBD1. Trimming took 8 bases from V and 0 from J; bases not matched to a gene: 10. This CDR3 comprises 16 residues. Germline CDR1 LNHDA, CDR2 SQIVND (reference sequence). Here the CDR3 DNA reads TGTGCCAGTTCCAAACCGGGACAGGGGAGCTCCTACGAGCAGTACTTC. Its protein is CASSKPGQGSSYEQYF.

This chain uses TRBV13 with TRBJ2-5; weak D call: TRBD2 (7 bases). This CDR3 contains 15 residues. CDR1 and CDR2 (germline): PRHDT, FYEKMQ (reference sequence). V lost 5 bases and J 5 bases, leaving 18 bases between the germline ends. DNA for the CDR3: TGTGCCAGCAGCGCCACACCGACGGGGGGCGAGACCCAGTACTTC. Amino acids: CASSATPTGGETQYF.

In this sample, this clone turned up once. V and J are TRBV3-1 (or the pseudogene TRBV3-2) and TRBJ2-5; the D gene is possibly TRBD1 (6 bases). The V and J ends lost 3 bases and 3 bases respectively, with 14 bases between them. Germline V gives CDR1 LGHDT, CDR2 YNNKEL (reference sequence). CDR3 length equals 15 residues. The chain's CDR3 is CASSHSGHLEETQYF. The CDR3 DNA is TGTGCCAGCAGCCATTCGGGACACCTCGAAGAGACCCAGTACTTC.

The chain recombines TRBV12-1 with TRBJ2-2; the D call of TRBD1 is as the table states it, not checked on the DNA. TRBV12-1 is noted as a pseudogene. The CDR3 spans 16 residues. The DNA of the CDR3 is TGTGCCAGCAGCTTCACAGGGGGCAACTACACCGGGGAGCTGTTTTTT. Protein: CASSFTGGNYTGELFF.

The chain combines TRBV7-9 with TRBJ1-1, with no clear D. This CDR3 comprises 12 residues. Trimming shortened V by 1 base and J by 8 bases, and 8 bases separated the two germline ends. Germline V gene sequence: CDR1 SEHNR, CDR2 FQNEAQ (reference sequence). The DNA for the CDR3 is TGTGCCAGCAGCTTAGGGACGTTCGAAGCTTTCTTT. The encoded protein is CASSLGTFEAFF.